A selection of T cell receptor beta chains follows, all from one sample in a study of blood T cell repertoires in COVID-19. Some clones are missing from TCRdb's copy, which holds only in-frame ones; the method was immunoSEQ multiplex PCR. Altogether hundreds of thousands of clones are present, roughly four fifths being singletons, with the ten largest covering approximately 10%. The sequenced material came from peripheral blood. These receptors originate from a woman aged 45-65 years who had recovered from COVID-19. Both conserved end residues are part of each CDR3. A D gene is named only where the DNA matches it firmly. Only some rows state a clone size, as once, few, many or a class for expanded clones.

>TRBV7-2|TRBD2|TRBJ2-1|many
TGTGCCAGCAGCTTGGCACTAGCGGGGGGGAATGAGCAGTTCTTC
CASSLALAGGNEQFF
>TRBV7-2|TRBD2|TRBJ2-5|-
TGTGCCAGCAGCGCATCCTTACTAGCGGGGGGCCAAGAGACCCAGTACTTC
CASSASLLAGGQETQYF
>TRBV11-3|TRBD1|TRBJ1-5|few
TGTGCCAGCAGCTCCCGGGACAGGGAAAATCAGCCCCAGCATTTT
CASSSRDRENQPQHF
>TRBV3-1/TRBV3-2|TRBD1|TRBJ1-6|-
TGTGCCAGCAGCCTCCGGGACAGAATAAATTCACCCCTCCACTTT
CASSLRDRINSPLHF
>TRBV7-2|TRBD2|TRBJ2-3|-
TGTGCCAGCAGCCGGGGGGTGGGATCTAGCACAGATACGCAGTATTTT
CASSRGVGSSTDTQYF
>TRBV28|-|TRBJ1-3|-
TGTGCCAGCAGTCCCGGGGGCGGGGGGCCTGGAAACACCATATATTTT
CASSPGGGGPGNTIYF
>TRBV30|-|TRBJ2-3|-
TGTGCCTGGAGTGTTAATAGCGGCAACGCAGATACGCAGTATTTT
CAWSVNSGNADTQYF
>TRBV6-5|TRBD1|TRBJ1-1|-
TGTGCCAGCAGCTACCGGACAGGGGCCACTGAAGCTTTCTTT
CASSYRTGATEAFF
>TRBV28|TRBD1|TRBJ1-6|-
TGTGCCAGCAGTTTGGACAGGGTGCGTTCACCCCTCCACTTT
CASSLDRVRSPLHF
>TRBV9|TRBD2|TRBJ2-5|-
TGTGCCAGCAGCCCCCCCCGGGGAGGGGAAGAGACCCAGTACTTC
CASSPPRGGEETQYF
>TRBV28|-|TRBJ2-6|-
TGTGCCAGCAGAAAGGGGGGGGCCGGGGCCAACGTCCTGACTTTC
CASRKGGAGANVLTF
>TRBV5-1|TRBD2|TRBJ2-1|-
TGCGCCAGCAGCTTGGAACTAGCGGGGAGCTCCTACAATGAGCAGTTCTTC
CASSLELAGSSYNEQFF
>TRBV6-5|TRBD1|TRBJ2-2|once
TGTGCCAGCAGTTACGACGGACAGGGGGCATTTGGGCTGTTTTTT
CASSYDGQGAFGLFF
>TRBV28|-|TRBJ2-5|-
TGTGCCAGCAGTTCCGTTGGGGGGAGAGGCGGGACCCAGTACTTC
CASSSVGGRGGTQYF
>TRBV27|-|TRBJ2-3|-
TGTGCCAGCAGTTTGTACACAGATACGCAGTATTTT
CASSLYTDTQYF
>TRBV6-5|-|TRBJ1-2|few
TGTGCCAGCAGTTATCTACGAGGTGGCTACACCTTC
CASSYLRGGYTF
>TRBV27|-|TRBJ2-3|-
TGTGCCAGCAGTTCCCTAACTAGCACAGATACGCAGTATTTT
CASSSLTSTDTQYF
>TRBV5-5|TRBD1|TRBJ2-7|many
TGTGCCAGCAGGTTCCTCCGGGACAGCTCCTACGAGCAGTACTTC
CASRFLRDSSYEQYF
>TRBV4-1|TRBD1|TRBJ2-1|-
TGCGCCAGCAGCCGGGGGGACAGGCACAATGAGCAGTTCTTC
CASSRGDRHNEQFF
>TRBV6-5|TRBD1|TRBJ2-3|-
TGTGCCAGCAGTCCAGGACAGGGGGACGGGGATACGCAGTATTTT
CASSPGQGDGDTQYF
>TRBV6-1|TRBD2|TRBJ2-7|few
TGTGCCAGCAGTGAAAGGCCGGGGGGCTACGAGCAGTACTTC
CASSERPGGYEQYF
>TRBV11-2|TRBD1|TRBJ1-4|once
TGTGCCAGCAGCTTAGAGGACAGGGTGAGGCTGTTTTTT
CASSLEDRVRLFF
>TRBV5-5|TRBD1|TRBJ1-3|-
TGTGCCAGCAGCTTGTATTTGCAGGGGGCGTATGGAAACACCATATATTTT
CASSLYLQGAYGNTIYF
>TRBV6-5|-|TRBJ1-1|-
TGTGCCAGCAGTTGGCCAGGAACTGAAGCTTTCTTT
CASSWPGTEAFF
>TRBV7-6|TRBD1|TRBJ1-5|-
TGTGCCAGCAGCTTAGCGGGAACAGGGGTCCGCGATCAGCCCCAGCATTTT
CASSLAGTGVRDQPQHF
>TRBV27|TRBD1|TRBJ1-2|few
TGTGCCAGCAGTTCGGCCGGGACAGGGGGCTATGGCTACACCTTC
CASSSAGTGGYGYTF
>TRBV2|TRBD2|TRBJ2-2|-
TGTGCCAGCAGTGTCGGACTAGCGGGGGGCTCGACCGGGGAGCTGTTTTTT
CASSVGLAGGSTGELFF
>TRBV7-9|TRBD2|TRBJ2-1|-
TGTGCCAGCAGCTTAGGGACTAGCGGGAGCTCCTACAATGAGCAGTTCTTC
CASSLGTSGSSYNEQFF
>TRBV28|-|TRBJ1-2|-
TGTGCCAGCAGTTTATTTAACCCAGAGGCAGAATATGGCTACACCTTC
CASSLFNPEAEYGYTF
>TRBV27|TRBD2|TRBJ2-1|-
TGTGCCAGCAGCCTATTGGGGACTAGCGGGTACAATGAGCAGTTCTTC
CASSLLGTSGYNEQFF
>TRBV7-3|-|TRBJ2-1|-
TGTGCCAGCAGCTTAATCACCCAAACAAACAATGAGCAGTTCTTC
CASSLITQTNNEQFF
>TRBV5-6|TRBD2|TRBJ2-1|-
TGTGCCAGCAGACGGCCTAGCGGGGGTTACAATGAGCAGTTCTTC
CASRRPSGGYNEQFF
>TRBV6-5|-|TRBJ1-2|-
TGTGCCAGCAGTCCCGCAGGTGTCTATGGCTACACCTTC
CASSPAGVYGYTF
>TRBV6-5|-|TRBJ1-4|-
TGTGCCCTAGGAGTAGGAACTAATGAAAAACTGTTTTTT
CALGVGTNEKLFF
>TRBV25-1|-|TRBJ1-6|-
TGTGCCAGCAGTGACAGCTCCTATAATTCACCCCTCCACTTT
CASSDSSYNSPLHF
>TRBV28|-|TRBJ2-7|-
TGTGCCACCCGCGGGACGGGATATAGCGAGCAGTACTTC
CATRGTGYSEQYF
>TRBV28|TRBD1|TRBJ2-7|-
TGTGCCAGCAGTACCACAGGGGGCAGCTACGAGCAGTACTTC
CASSTTGGSYEQYF
>TRBV27|-|TRBJ1-1|-
TGTGCCAGCAGTCAAAGACAGACGGTGTCGGCTTTCTTT
CASSQRQTVSAFF
>TRBV11-3|TRBD1|TRBJ2-7|-
TGTGCCAGCAGCTTAGGGGGACAGGGCTACGAGCAGTACTTC
CASSLGGQGYEQYF
>TRBV18|-|TRBJ1-4|-
TGTGCCAGCGCAAGCCTCGACAGTATAAATGAAAAACTGTTTTTT
CASASLDSINEKLFF
>TRBV9|TRBD2|TRBJ2-3|-
TGTGCCAGCAGTGACCCTCGGGGACTAGCGGGATTTGAGCAGTATTTT
CASSDPRGLAGFEQYF
>TRBV5-1|-|TRBJ2-7|-
TGCGCCAGCAGGGAACCGGGCTACGAGCAGTACTTC
CASREPGYEQYF
>TRBV6-5|-|TRBJ2-7|once
TGTGCCAGCAGTTACTCCGGGGGACCCTACGAGCAGTACTTC
CASSYSGGPYEQYF
>TRBV20-1|-|TRBJ1-2|-
TGCAGCATCCGCAGGGGTGGCTACACCTTC
CSIRRGGYTF
>TRBV29-1|TRBD1|TRBJ1-2|-
TGCAGCGTCGGAGGGGGACAGGGGTATGGCTACACCTTC
CSVGGGQGYGYTF
>TRBV20-1|-|TRBJ2-7|-
TGCAGTGCTACAGGAGGTGAGCAGTACTTC
CSATGGEQYF
>TRBV21-1|-|TRBJ2-3|once
TGTGCCAGCAGCAAATTACCCTGGACTAAGCGAGACTACACAGATACGCAGTATTTT
CASSKLPWTKRDYTDTQYF
>TRBV24-1|TRBD1|TRBJ2-1|-
TGTGCCACCAGTGTTGACAGGGACTCCTACAATGAGCAGTTCTTC
CATSVDRDSYNEQFF
>TRBV6-5|-|TRBJ1-1|-
TGTGCCAGCAGTCGAACAAGGAACACTGAAGCTTTCTTT
CASSRTRNTEAFF
>TRBV5-4|-|TRBJ2-5|-
TGTGCCAGCAGCTGGCTGCCCCAAGAGACCCAGTACTTC
CASSWLPQETQYF